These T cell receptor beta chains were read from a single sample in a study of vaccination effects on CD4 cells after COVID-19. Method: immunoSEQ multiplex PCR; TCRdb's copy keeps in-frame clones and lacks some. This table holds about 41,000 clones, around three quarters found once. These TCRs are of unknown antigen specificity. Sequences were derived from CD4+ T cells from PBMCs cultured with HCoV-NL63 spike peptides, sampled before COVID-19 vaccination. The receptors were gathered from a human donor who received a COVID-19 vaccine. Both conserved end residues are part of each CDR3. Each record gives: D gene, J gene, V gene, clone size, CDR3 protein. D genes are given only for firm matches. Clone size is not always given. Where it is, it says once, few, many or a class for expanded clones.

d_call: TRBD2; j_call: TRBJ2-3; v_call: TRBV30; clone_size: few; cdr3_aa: CAWSFAGGKADTQYF
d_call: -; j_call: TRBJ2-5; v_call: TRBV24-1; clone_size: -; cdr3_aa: CATSKGLAETQYF
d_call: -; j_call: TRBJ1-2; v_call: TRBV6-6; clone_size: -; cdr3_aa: CASSQAGLRYGYTF
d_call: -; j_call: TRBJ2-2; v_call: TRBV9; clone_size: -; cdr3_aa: CASSVNPAANTGELFF
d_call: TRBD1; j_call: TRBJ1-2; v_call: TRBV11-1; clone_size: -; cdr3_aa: CASSTAGRQGDGYTF
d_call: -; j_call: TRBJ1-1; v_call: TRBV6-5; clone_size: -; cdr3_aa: CASSRDSVTEAFF
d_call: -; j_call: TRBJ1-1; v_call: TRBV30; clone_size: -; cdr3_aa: CAWRALRRPDLEAFF
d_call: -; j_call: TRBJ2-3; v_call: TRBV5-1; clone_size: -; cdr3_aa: CASSLVTGTDTQYF
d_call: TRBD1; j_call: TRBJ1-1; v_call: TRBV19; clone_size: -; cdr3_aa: CASRKDRGLFMNTEAFF
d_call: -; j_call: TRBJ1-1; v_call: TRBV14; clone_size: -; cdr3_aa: CASSSTLLNTEAFF
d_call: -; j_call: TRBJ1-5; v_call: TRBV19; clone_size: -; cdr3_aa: CASSMADISNQPQHF
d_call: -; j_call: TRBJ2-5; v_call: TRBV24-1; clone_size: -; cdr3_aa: CATSDLGLQGQETQYF
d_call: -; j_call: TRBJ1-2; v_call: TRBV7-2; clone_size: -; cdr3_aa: CASSLAGGGEEYYGYTF
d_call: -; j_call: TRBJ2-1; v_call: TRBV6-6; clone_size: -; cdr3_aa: CASRPGTYSSYNEQFF
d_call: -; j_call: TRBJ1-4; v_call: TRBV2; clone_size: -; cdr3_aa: CASSALRELFF
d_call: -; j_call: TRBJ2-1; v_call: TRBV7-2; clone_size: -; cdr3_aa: CASSVGQYNEQFF
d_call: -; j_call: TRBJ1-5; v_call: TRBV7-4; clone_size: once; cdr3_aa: CASSGEGSPAQHF
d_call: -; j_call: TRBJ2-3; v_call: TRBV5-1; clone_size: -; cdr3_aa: CASSLAGGPSTDTQYF
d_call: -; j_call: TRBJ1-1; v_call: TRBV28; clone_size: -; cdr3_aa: CASKEDTEAFF
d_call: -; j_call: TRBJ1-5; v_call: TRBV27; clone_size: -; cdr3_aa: CASSSFRGRQPQHF
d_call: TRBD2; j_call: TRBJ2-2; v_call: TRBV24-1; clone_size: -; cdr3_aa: CATSDPAGRTGELFF
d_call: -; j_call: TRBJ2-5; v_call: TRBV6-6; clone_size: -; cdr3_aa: CASSYWERETQYF
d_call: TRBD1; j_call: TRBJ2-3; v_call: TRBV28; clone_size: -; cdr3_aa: CASSLRQGLGDTQYF
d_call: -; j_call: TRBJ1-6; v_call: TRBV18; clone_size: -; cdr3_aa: CASSQVIDSPLHF
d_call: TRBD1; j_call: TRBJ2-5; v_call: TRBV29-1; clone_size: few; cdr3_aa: CSVDSNRGRRQETQYF
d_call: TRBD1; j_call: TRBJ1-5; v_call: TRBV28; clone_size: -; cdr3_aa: CASSRTLDRASFHQPQHF
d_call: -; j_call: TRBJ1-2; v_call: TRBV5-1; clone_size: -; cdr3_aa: CASSRDTNNYGYTF
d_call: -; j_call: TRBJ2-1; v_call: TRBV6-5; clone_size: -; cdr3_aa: CASSYGQRLNEQFF
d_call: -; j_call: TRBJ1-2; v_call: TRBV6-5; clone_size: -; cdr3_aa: CASSYAARGYGYTF
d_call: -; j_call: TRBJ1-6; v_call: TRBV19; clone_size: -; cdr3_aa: CASNRDLGSPLHF
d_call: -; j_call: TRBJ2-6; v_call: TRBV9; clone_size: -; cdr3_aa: CASSVGRVGANVLTF
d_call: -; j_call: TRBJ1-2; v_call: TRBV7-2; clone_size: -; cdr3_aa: CASSLPEGRNYGYTF
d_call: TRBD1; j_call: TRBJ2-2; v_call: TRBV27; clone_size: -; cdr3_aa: CASSLSGQGNTGELFF
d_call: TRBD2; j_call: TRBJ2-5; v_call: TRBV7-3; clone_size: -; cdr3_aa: CASRESGDTETQYF
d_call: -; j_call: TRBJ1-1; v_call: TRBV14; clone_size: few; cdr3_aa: CASSPFLGGTEAFF
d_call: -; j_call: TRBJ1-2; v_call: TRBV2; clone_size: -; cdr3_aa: CASKWNTNYGYTF
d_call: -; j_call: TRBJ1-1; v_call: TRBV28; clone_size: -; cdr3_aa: CASSLGGGYTEAFF
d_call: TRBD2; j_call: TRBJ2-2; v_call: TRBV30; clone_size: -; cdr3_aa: CAWTFSGASTGELFF
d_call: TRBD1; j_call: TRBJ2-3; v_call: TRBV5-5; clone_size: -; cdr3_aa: CASSPGGDTQYF
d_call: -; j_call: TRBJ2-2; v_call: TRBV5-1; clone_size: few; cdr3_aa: CASSWERVSGELFF
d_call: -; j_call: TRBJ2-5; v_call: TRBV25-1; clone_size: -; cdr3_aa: CASMVGETQYF
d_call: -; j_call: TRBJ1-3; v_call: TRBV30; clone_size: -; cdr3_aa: CAWSRTLNTIYF
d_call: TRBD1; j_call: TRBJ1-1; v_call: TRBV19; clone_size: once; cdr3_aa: CASSQTGGTEAFF
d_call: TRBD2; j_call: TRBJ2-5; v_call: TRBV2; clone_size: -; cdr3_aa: CASRADGSGQETQYF
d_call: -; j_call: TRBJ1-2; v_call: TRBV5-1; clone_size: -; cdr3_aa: CASSLRRAPDRRTNYGYTF
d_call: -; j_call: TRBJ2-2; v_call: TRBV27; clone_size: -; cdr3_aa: CASSGLEIGELFF
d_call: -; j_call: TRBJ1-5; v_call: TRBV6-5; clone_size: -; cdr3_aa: CASTGIGNQPQHF
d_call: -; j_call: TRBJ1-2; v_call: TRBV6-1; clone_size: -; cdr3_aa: CASSEGRGFYGYTF
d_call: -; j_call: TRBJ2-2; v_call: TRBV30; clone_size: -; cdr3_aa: CAWSVLQWGQGLFF
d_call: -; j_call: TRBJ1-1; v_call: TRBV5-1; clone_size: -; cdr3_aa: CASSVSGRMNTEAFF
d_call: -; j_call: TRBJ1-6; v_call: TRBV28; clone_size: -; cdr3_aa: CASSKARTELHF
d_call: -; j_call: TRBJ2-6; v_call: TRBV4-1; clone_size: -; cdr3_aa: CASSQDPPGSGANVLTF
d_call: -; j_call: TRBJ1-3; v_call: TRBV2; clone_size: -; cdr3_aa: CASSTWNWISGNTIYF
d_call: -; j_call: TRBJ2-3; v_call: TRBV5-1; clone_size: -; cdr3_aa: CASSFDGTDTQYF
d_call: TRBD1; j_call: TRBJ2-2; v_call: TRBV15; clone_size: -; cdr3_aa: CATSTPDRYSGELFF
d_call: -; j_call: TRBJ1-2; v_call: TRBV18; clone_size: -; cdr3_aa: CASSSPGLESRNYGYTF
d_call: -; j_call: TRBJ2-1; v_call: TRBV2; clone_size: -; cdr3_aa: CASRGTGPGEQFF
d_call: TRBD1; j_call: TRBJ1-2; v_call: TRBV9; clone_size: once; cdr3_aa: CASGTAMNYGYTF
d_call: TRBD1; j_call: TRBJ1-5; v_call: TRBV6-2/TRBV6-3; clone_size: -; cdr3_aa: CASSQEQGISNQPQHF